This T cell receptor (beta chain) was captured in a study of T cells in narcolepsy. Study context: Patients with NT1 or NT2 and healthy control donors were enrolled.

As to this clone: What it recognizes is unknown.

The study, taken as a whole, reports: Blood of same and different patients, but not healthy controls, reportedly held recurring autoreactive clonotypes. Autoreactive HCRT-specific and TRIB2-specific clonotypes were marked in same-patient CSF-versus-blood CD4+ comparisons.

TCRdb's copy holds only in-frame clones and misses some; the assay was immunoSEQ multiplex PCR. The data contain roughly 3,500 clones, around 68% of them singletons. CDR3 length: 11 amino acids. Trimming took off 5 bases at V and 8 bases at J, with 13 bases between the two ends. Germline-derived CDR1 and CDR2 are GTSNPN and SVGIG (reference sequence). J is TRBJ2-7 and V is TRBV30; tentative D call: TRBD1 (6 bases). The sample consisted of CD45RA- memory CD8+ T cells from PBMCs. The source of this sequence is a human donor with narcolepsy. The CDR3 region is CAWGGRDQQYF. In DNA, the CDR3 is TGTGCCTGGGGGGGCCGGGATCAGCAGTACTTC.